Listed here are 21 T cell receptor beta chains from one sample, sequenced in a study of shared clonotypes between healthy human individuals. TCRdb's copy holds only in-frame clones and misses some; the assay was immunoSEQ multiplex PCR. The sample yields about 1.1 million clones, 60% to 85% seen once. The sample consisted of memory CD4+ T cells from PBMCs. As for subset: CD45RA-negative fraction. These receptors all stem from a young man in good health. Some clones in this sample may be carry-over from other donors' samples.

This rearrangement joins TRBV14 to TRBJ1-2, with D tentatively TRBD1 (5 bases). CDR3 length: 11 residues. Per germline, CDR1 SGHDN and CDR2 FVKESK. V was clipped by 4 bases and J by 8 bases, with 8 bases between them. Here the CDR3 reads CASSRGGGYTF. The DNA for the CDR3 is TGTGCCAGCAGCCGCGGGGGGGGCTACACCTTC.

V is TRBV11-3 and J is TRBJ1-4, with a weak D call TRBD1 (5 bases). Germline V gene sequence: CDR1 SGHNT, CDR2 YENEEA. Deletions cut 5 bases from V and 7 bases from J, with 14 bases between. The CDR3 spans 14 residues. The DNA for the CDR3 is TGTGCCAGCAGCATTTTTCAGGGTTTTGAAAAACTGTTTTTT. This codes for CASSIFQGFEKLFF.

The chain carries TRBV11-2 and TRBJ2-2, with a tentative D call TRBD2 (6 bases). Germline V lookup: CDR1 SGHAT, CDR2 FQNNGV. V lost 5 bases and J lost 8, with 21 bases in between. This CDR3 has 16 residues. The CDR3 region has the DNA TGTGCCAGCAGCCCGAGATTCGGAGGGGCCTTTGGGGAGCTGTTTTTT. This codes for CASSPRFGGAFGELFF.

This clone came up a few times. The chain carries TRBV5-1 and TRBJ2-1, with 10 bases matching TRBD1. There are 13 residues in the CDR3. Germline CDR1 SGHRS, CDR2 YFSETQ. The trim removed 3 bases at V and 9 bases at J, leaving 3 bases unmatched. The CDR3 DNA sequence: TGCGCCAGCAGCTCTGGACAGGGGGTTGAGCAGTTCTTC. This translates into CASSSGQGVEQFF. The whole variable domain, remainder taken from reference TRBV5-1 and TRBJ2-1, is KAGVTQTPRYLIKTRGQQVTLSCSPISGHRSVSWYQQTPGQGLQFLFEYFSETQRNKGNFPGRFSGRQFSNSRSEMNVSTLELGDSALYLCASSSGQGVEQFFGPGTRLTVL.

The gene calls are TRBV2 and TRBJ1-4, with 7 bases matching TRBD1. V was clipped by 8 bases and J by 3 bases; unmatched bases: 6. The CDR3 has 14 amino acids. CDR1 and CDR2 from the germline V gene are SNHLY and FYNNEI. This CDR3 is CASLRDRANEKLFF. In DNA, the CDR3 is TGTGCCAGCTTAAGGGACAGAGCTAATGAAAAACTGTTTTTT. Using reference TRBV2 and TRBJ1-4 for the parts outside the CDR3, the full variable domain is EPEVTQTPSHQVTQMGQEVILRCVPISNHLYFYWYRQILGQKVEFLVSFYNNEISEKSEIFDDQFSVERPDGSNFTLKIRSTKLEDSAMYFCASLRDRANEKLFFGSGTQLSVL.

The chain joins TRBV28 to TRBJ2-1; 9 bases fit TRBD2. The CDR3 has 15 amino acids. Germline V gives CDR1 MDHEN, CDR2 SYDVKM. V dropped 6 bases and J dropped 6; count of bases not matched to a gene: 9. The CDR3 DNA sequence: TGTGCCAGCAGCCGTGTAGCGGGAGCGGGCAATGAGCAGTTCTTC. Translation: CASSRVAGAGNEQFF. Drawing the rest from reference TRBV28 and TRBJ2-1, the complete variable domain is DVKVTQSSRYLVKRTGEKVFLECVQDMDHENMFWYRQDPGLGLRLIYFSYDVKMKEKGDIPEGYSVSREKKERFSLILESASTNQTSMYLCASSRVAGAGNEQFFGPGTRLTVL.

The V and J genes are TRBV7-2 and TRBJ1-2; TRBD1 matches at 7 bases. The CDR3 is 14 amino acids. The germline CDR1 and CDR2 sequences are SGHTA and FQGNSA. V lost 2 bases, J lost 8 bases, and 8 bases stayed unmatched. This CDR3 is CASSLKAGGGGYTF. CDR3 coding DNA: TGTGCCAGCAGCTTAAAGGCAGGGGGTGGCGGCTACACCTTC.

This chain joins TRBV4-2 and TRBJ2-1; D gene uncertain. In germline, CDR1 is LGHNA, CDR2 YNFKEQ. Trimming stripped 3 bases from V and 7 bases from J, with 10 bases between. The CDR3 is made up of 13 amino acids. The CDR3 here is CASSHVSENEQFF. The CDR3 DNA reads as TGTGCCAGCAGCCACGTAAGTGAGAATGAGCAGTTCTTC.

V gene TRBV4-2 combines with J gene TRBJ1-4, with D perhaps TRBD1 (5 bases). Germline V gives CDR1 LGHNA, CDR2 YNFKEQ. V shed 0 bases and J shed 7 bases, with 12 bases lying between them. The CDR3 contains 15 residues. Here the CDR3 reads CASSQEIGVGEKLFF. The CDR3 nucleotides are TGTGCCAGCAGCCAAGAAATAGGGGTTGGTGAAAAACTGTTTTTT.

V usage is TRBV19 and J usage is TRBJ1-1; D unclear. The CDR3 consists of 14 residues. Germline V CDR1 and CDR2: LNHDA, SQIVND (reference sequence). Trimming cost V 8 bases and J 6 bases, with 19 bases left between them. CDR3 residues: CASSPLDWSAEAFF. DNA of the CDR3: TGTGCCAGTTCTCCTCTCGACTGGAGCGCTGAAGCTTTCTTT.

The chain joins TRBV30 to TRBJ1-2; D is perhaps TRBD1 (5 bases). Germline CDR1 is GTSNPN and CDR2 is SVGIG (reference sequence). Trimming took 2 bases from V and 4 from J, leaving 11 bases between them. This CDR3 region has 13 residues. CDR3 in DNA: TGTGCCTGGAGTATGAAGGGGTCCTATGGCTACACCTTC. Translated, it gives CAWSMKGSYGYTF.

V and J are TRBV10-3 and TRBJ2-1, with D perhaps matching TRBD2 (5 bases). V gave up 4 bases and J gave up 6 bases, with 13 bases separating them. This CDR3 has 14 amino acids. Germline V gene data show CDR1 as ENHRY and CDR2 as SYGVKD. As DNA, the CDR3 is TGTGCCATCAGTGGGGCTAGCCAAGGCAATGAGCAGTTCTTC. This codes for CAISGASQGNEQFF.

The chain uses TRBV7-9 and TRBJ2-2; D unclear. The V and J ends lost 1 base and 7 bases respectively, with 7 bases between them. The CDR3 sequence is 13 residues long. Germline loops: CDR1 SEHNR, CDR2 FQNEAQ (reference sequence). Here the CDR3 reads CASSLEFFGELFF. The DNA for the CDR3 is TGTGCCAGCAGCTTAGAATTCTTCGGGGAGCTGTTTTTT.

The V and J genes are TRBV11-2 and TRBJ1-2, with D uncertain. V was cut by 1 base and J by 1 base, with 7 bases left in between. There are 14 residues in the CDR3. The germline CDR1 and CDR2 sequences are SGHAT and FQNNGV. The DNA for the CDR3 is TGTGCCAGCAGCTTAGGACATAATAACTATGGCTACACCTTC. Its translation is CASSLGHNNYGYTF.

The V call is TRBV2, the J call TRBJ1-1; D ambiguous. Germline assignment: CDR1 SNHLY and CDR2 FYNNEI. V lost 7 bases, J lost 4 bases, and 13 bases lay in between. The CDR3 spans 13 residues. The CDR3 loop is CASTEGGITEAFF. The CDR3 DNA is TGTGCCAGCACGGAAGGAGGAATCACTGAAGCTTTCTTT.

This chain uses TRBV30 with TRBJ2-5, with TRBD1 matching over 8 bases. The length of the CDR3 is 14 residues. Germline assignment: CDR1 GTSNPN and CDR2 SVGIG (reference sequence). V lost 4 bases and J lost 2; bases outside the gene matches: 6. CDR3 DNA sequence: TGTGCCTGGACGGCGACAGGGGTACAAGAGACCCAGTACTTC. It codes for CAWTATGVQETQYF.

The J gene is TRBJ1-2, the V gene TRBV29-1; a weak D match, TRBD1 (5 bases). The V end lost 1 base, the J end lost 4 bases, and 13 bases lay between the germline ends. This CDR3 comprises 14 residues. Germline CDR1 and CDR2: SQVTM and ANQGSEA. CDR3 DNA: TGCAGCGTTGAAGCAGGGCTAACATCCTATGGCTACACCTTC. It specifies CSVEAGLTSYGYTF.

The chain joins TRBV5-1 to TRBJ2-5, with D possibly matching TRBD2 (7 bases). Germline V CDR1 and CDR2: SGHRS, YFSETQ. This CDR3 region has 14 residues. The V gene lost 2 bases and the J gene lost 4 bases, with 12 bases spanning the gap. CDR3 DNA: TGCGCCAGCAGCTTTGGGGGGGCGCGAGAGACCCAGTACTTC. It specifies CASSFGGARETQYF.

The gene calls are TRBV30 and TRBJ1-3; 8 positions agree with TRBD1. There are 15 residues in the CDR3. The trim removed 3 bases at V and 3 bases at J, leaving 7 bases unmatched. Germline V gives CDR1 GTSNPN, CDR2 SVGIG (reference sequence). DNA of the CDR3: TGTGCCTGGAGGGGTGGAACAGGGGGTGGAAACACCATATATTTT. It translates to CAWRGGTGGGNTIYF.

Points on this clone: With a much larger clone just one base away, this may be a read error. This chain uses TRBV29-1 with TRBJ1-1; D gene unclear. Germline V gene lookup returns CDR1 SQVTM and CDR2 ANQGSEA. The V end was cut by 1 base, the J end by 7 bases, with 19 bases between. The CDR3 length is 15 residues. The CDR3 DNA follows: TGCAGCGTTGAAGGACGGATGGACTGGAGCATTGAAGCTTTCTTT. It translates to CSVEGRMDWSIEAFF.

This chain uses TRBV5-1 with TRBJ2-1; maybe TRBD2 (6 bases). The CDR3 covers 16 residues. The germline V gene encodes CDR1 SGHRS and CDR2 YFSETQ. V was clipped by 4 bases and J by 5 bases, with 19 bases between them. The chain's CDR3 is CASSPSLPGVNNEQFF. CDR3 bases: TGCGCCAGCAGCCCATCCCTTCCGGGAGTAAACAATGAGCAGTTCTTC.